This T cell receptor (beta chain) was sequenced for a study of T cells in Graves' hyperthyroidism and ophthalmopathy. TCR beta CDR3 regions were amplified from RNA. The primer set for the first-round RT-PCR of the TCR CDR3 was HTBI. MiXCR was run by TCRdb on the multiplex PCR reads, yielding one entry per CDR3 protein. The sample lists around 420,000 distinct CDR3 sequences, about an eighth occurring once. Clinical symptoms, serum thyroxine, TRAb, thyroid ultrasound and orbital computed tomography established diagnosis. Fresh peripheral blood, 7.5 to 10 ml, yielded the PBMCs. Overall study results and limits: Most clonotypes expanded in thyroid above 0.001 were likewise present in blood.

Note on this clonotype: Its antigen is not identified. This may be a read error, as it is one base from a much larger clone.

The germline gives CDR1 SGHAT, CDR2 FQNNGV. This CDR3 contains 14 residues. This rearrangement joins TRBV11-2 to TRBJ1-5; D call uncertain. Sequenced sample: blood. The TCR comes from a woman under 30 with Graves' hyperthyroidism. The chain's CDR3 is CPSSLAGSYQPQHF. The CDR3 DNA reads TGTCCCAGCAGCTTAGCTGGCAGTTATCAGCCCCAGCATTTT.